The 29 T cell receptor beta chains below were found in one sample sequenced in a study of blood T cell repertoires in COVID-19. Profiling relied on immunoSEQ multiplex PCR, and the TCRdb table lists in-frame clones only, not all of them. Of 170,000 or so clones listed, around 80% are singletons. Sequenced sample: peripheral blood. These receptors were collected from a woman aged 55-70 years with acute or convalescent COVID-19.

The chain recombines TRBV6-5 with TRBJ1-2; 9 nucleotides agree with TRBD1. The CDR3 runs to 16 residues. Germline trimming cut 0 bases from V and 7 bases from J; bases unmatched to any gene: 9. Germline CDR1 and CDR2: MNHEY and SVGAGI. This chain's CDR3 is CASSYSVQTGGGGYTF. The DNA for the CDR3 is TGTGCCAGCAGTTACTCGGTCCAAACAGGGGGCGGTGGCTACACCTTC.

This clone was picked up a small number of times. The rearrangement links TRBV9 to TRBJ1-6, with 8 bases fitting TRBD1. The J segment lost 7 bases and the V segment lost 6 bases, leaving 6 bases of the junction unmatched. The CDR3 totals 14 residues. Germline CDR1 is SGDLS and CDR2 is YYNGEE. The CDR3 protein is CASTRRQGNSPLHF. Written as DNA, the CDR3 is TGTGCCAGCACCAGAAGACAGGGGAATTCACCCCTCCACTTT.

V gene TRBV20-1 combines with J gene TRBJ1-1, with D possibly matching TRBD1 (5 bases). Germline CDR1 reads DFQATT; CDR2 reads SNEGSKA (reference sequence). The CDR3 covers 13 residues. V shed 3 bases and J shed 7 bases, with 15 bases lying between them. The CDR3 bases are TGCAGTGCTAGTATCAGGGCCGGTAATGAAGCTTTCTTT. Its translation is CSASIRAGNEAFF.

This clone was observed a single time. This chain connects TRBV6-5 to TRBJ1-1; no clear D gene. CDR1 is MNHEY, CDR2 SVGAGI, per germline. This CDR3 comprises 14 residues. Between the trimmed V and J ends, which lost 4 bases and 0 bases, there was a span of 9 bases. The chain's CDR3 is CASSSGYMNTEAFF. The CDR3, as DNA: TGTGCCAGCAGTTCGGGATACATGAACACTGAAGCTTTCTTT.

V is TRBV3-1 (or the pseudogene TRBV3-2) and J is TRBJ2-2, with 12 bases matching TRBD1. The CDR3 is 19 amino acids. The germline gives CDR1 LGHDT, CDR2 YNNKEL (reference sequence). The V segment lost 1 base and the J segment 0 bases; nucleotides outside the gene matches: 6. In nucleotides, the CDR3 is TGTGCCAGCAGCCAAGCCCTGGGGACAGGGGGCACGAACACCGGGGAGCTGTTTTTT. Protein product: CASSQALGTGGTNTGELFF.

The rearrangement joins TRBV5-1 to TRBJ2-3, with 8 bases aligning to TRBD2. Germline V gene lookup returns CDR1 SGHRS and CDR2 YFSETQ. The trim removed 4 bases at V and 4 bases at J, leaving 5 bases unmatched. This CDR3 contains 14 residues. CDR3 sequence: CASSRNGGADTQYF. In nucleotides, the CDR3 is TGCGCCAGCAGCCGCAACGGGGGGGCAGATACGCAGTATTTT.

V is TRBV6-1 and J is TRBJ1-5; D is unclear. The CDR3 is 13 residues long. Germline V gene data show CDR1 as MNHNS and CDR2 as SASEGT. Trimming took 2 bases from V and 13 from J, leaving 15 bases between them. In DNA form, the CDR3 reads TGTGCCAGCAGTGAAAGGGAGGTGAAGGCGCAGCATTTT. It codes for CASSEREVKAQHF.

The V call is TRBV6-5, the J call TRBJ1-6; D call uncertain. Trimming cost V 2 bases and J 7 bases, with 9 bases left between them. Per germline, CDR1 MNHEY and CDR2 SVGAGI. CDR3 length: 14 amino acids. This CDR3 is CASSYGSGNSPLHF. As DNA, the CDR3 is TGTGCCAGCAGTTACGGGTCGGGGAATTCACCCCTCCACTTT.

CDR3 in DNA: TGTGCCAGCAGCCAAGGAGACCCGGGACAGGGGATCTTGGGCTACACCTTC. Residues: CASSQGDPGQGILGYTF. This chain joins TRBV4-2 and TRBJ1-2; 10 bases match TRBD1. Germline CDR1 is LGHNA and CDR2 is YNFKEQ. Trimming took 1 base from V and 8 from J; bases not matched to a gene: 13. The CDR3 runs to 17 residues.

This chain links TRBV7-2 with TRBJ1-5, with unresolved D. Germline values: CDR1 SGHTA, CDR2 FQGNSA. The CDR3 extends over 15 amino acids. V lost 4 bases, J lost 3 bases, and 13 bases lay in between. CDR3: CASSYEGGINQPQHF. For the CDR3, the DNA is TGTGCCAGCAGCTACGAGGGCGGGATCAATCAGCCCCAGCATTTT.

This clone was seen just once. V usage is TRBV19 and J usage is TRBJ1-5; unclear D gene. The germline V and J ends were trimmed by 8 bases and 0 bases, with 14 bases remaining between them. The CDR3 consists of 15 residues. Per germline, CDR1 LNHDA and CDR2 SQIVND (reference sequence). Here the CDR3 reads CASLPFPYSNQPQHF. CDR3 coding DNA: TGTGCCAGTCTTCCGTTCCCCTATAGCAATCAGCCCCAGCATTTT.

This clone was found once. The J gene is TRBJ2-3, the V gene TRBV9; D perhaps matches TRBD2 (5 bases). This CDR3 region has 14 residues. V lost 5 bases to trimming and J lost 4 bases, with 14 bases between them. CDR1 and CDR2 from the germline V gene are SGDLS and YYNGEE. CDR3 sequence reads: CASRGLYDADTQYF. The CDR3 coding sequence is TGTGCCAGCAGAGGACTTTATGATGCAGATACGCAGTATTTT.

The CDR3 DNA follows: TGTGCCAGTACCGCGACAGGGGATAGCAATCAGCCCCAGCATTTT. Translation gives CASTATGDSNQPQHF. This chain connects TRBV19 to TRBJ1-5; 8 bases are a match to TRBD1. Germline assignment: CDR1 LNHDA and CDR2 SQIVND (reference sequence). Germline trimming cut 7 bases from V and 0 bases from J; bases unmatched to any gene: 5. The CDR3 covers 15 residues.

The CDR3: CAIRVGANYGYTF. In DNA, the CDR3 is TGTGCCATCCGGGTAGGGGCTAACTATGGCTACACCTTC. The chain employs TRBV10-3 and TRBJ1-2; D might be TRBD1 (5 bases). This CDR3 is 13 amino acids long. V was trimmed by 8 bases and J by 0 bases, leaving 10 bases between them. The germline CDR1 and CDR2 sequences are ENHRY and SYGVKD.

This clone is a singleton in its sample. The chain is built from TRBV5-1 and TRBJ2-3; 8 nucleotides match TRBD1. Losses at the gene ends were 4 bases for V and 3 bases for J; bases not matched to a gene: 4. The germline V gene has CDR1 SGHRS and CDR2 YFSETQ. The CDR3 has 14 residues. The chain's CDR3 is CASSPGDRTDTQYF. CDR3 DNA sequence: TGCGCCAGCAGCCCAGGGGACAGGACAGATACGCAGTATTTT.

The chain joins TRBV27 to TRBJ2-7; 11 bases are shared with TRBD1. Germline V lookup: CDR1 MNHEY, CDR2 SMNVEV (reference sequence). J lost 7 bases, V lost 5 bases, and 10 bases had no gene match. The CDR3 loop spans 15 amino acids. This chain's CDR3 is CASSPEGQGEKEQYF. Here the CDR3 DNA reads TGTGCCAGCAGTCCCGAGGGACAGGGGGAAAAGGAGCAGTACTTC.

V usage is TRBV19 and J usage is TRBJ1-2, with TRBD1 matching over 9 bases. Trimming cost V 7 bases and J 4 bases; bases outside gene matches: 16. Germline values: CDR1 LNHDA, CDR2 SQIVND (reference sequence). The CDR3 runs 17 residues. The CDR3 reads CASTEWAPRTGVYGYTF. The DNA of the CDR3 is TGTGCCAGTACCGAATGGGCCCCCCGGACAGGGGTCTATGGCTACACCTTC.

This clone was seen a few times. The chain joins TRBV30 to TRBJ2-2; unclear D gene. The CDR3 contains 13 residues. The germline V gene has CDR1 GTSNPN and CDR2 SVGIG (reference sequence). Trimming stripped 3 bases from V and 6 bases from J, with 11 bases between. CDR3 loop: CAWRPDTSGELFF. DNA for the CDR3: TGTGCCTGGAGGCCTGACACCTCCGGGGAGCTGTTTTTT. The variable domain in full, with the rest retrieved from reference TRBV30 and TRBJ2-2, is SQTIHQWPATLVQPVGSPLSLECTVEGTSNPNLYWYRQAAGRGLQLLFYSVGIGQISSEVPQNLSASRPQDRQFILSSKKLLLSDSGFYLCAWRPDTSGELFFGEGSRLTVL.

The CDR3 reads CASSTDRDFNQPQHF. CDR3 nucleotides: TGTGCCAGTAGTACCGACAGGGACTTCAATCAGCCCCAGCATTTT. The chain joins TRBV19 to TRBJ1-5, with 7 bases identical to TRBD1. This CDR3 has 15 amino acids. Looked up from germline, CDR1 is LNHDA and CDR2 is SQIVND (reference sequence). V shed 4 bases, J shed 3 bases, and the junction held 6 bases outside the gene matches.

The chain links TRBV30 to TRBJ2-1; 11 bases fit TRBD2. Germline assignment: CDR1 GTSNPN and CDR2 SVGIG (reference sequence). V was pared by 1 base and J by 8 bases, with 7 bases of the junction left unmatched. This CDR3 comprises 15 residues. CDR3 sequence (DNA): TGTGCCTGGAGTGCCGTAGCGGGGGGGCGAGATGAGCAGTTCTTC. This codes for CAWSAVAGGRDEQFF.

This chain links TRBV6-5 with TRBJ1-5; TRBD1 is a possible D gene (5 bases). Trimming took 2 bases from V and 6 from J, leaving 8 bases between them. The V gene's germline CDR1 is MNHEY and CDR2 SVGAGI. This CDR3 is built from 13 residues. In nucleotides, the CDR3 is TGTGCCAGCAGTTACGTCGGGGGTCAGCCCCAGCATTTT. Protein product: CASSYVGGQPQHF.

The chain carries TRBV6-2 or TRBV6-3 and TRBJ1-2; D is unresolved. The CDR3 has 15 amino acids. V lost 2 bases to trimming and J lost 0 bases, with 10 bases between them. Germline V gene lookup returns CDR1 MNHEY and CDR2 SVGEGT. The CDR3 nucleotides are TGTGCCAGCAGTTACGCAGGCAGATCTAACTATGGCTACACCTTC. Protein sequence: CASSYAGRSNYGYTF.

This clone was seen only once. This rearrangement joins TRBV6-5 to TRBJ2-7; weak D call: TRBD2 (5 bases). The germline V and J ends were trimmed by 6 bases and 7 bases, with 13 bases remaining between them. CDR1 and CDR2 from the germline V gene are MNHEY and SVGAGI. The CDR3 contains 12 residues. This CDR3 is CASRGGGWEQYF. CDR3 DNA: TGTGCCAGCAGGGGTGGCGGGTGGGAGCAGTACTTC.

The CDR3 DNA reads TGTGCCAGCAGCATAGGACAGGGGTGGGGCACTGAAGCTTTCTTT. Encoded protein: CASSIGQGWGTEAFF. The chain uses TRBV5-4 and TRBJ1-1, with TRBD1 matching 9 bases. Germline-derived CDR1 and CDR2 are SGHNT and YYREEE (reference sequence). The CDR3 spans 15 residues. V was clipped by 4 bases and J by 4 bases; unmatched bases: 8.

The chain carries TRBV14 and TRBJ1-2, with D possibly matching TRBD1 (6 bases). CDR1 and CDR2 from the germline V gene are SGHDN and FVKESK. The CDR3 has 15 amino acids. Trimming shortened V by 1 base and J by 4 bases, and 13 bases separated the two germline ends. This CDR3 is CASSQVQQGLYGYTF. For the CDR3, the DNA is TGTGCCAGCAGCCAAGTACAACAGGGCCTCTATGGCTACACCTTC.

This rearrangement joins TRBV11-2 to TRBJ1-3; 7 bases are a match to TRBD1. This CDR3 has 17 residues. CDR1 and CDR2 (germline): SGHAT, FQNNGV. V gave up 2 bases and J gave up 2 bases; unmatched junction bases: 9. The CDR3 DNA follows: TGTGCCAGCAGCTTAACCTCCGACAGGGTCACTGGAAACACCATATATTTT. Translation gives CASSLTSDRVTGNTIYF.

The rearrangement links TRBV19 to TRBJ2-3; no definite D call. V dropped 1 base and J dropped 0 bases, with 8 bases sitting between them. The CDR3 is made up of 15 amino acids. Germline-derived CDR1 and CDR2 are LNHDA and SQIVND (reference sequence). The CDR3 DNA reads TGTGCCAGTAGTATAGTTCTTTCCAGCACAGATACGCAGTATTTT. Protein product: CASSIVLSSTDTQYF. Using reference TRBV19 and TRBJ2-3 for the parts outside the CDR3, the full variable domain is DGGITQSPKYLFRKEGQNVTLSCEQNLNHDAMYWYRQDPGQGLRLIYYSQIVNDFQKGDIAEGYSVSREKKESFPLTVTSAQKNPTAFYLCASSIVLSSTDTQYFGPGTRLTVL.

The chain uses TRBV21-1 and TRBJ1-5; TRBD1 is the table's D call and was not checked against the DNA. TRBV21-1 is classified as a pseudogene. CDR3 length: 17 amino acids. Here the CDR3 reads CASSKVTGEGFNQPQHF. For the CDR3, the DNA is TGTGCCAGCAGCAAAGTAACAGGGGAAGGGTTCAATCAGCCCCAGCATTTT.

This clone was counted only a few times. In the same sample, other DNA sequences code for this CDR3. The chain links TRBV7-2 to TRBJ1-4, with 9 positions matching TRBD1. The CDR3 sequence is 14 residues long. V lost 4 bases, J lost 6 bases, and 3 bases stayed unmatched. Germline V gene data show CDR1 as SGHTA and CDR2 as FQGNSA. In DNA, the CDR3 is TGTGCCAGCAGCTCCGACAGGGGGGATGAAAAACTGTTTTTT. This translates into CASSSDRGDEKLFF.